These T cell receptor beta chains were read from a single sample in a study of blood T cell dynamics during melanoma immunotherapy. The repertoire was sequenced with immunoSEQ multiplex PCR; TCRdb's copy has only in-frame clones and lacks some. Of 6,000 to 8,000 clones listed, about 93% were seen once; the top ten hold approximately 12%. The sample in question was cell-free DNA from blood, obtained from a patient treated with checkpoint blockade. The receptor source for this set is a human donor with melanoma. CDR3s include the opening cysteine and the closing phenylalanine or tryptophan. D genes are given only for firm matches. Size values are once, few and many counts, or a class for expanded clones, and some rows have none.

cdr3_nt: TGTGCCAGCAGTCAGCGGGACGTAAGCTCCTACGAGCAGTACTTC
cdr3_aa: CASSQRDVSSYEQYF
v_call: TRBV6-6
j_call: TRBJ2-7
clone_size: NA
d_call: TRBD2

cdr3_nt: TGTGCCAGCAGCTTAATGGACCAAGAGACCCAGTACTTC
cdr3_aa: CASSLMDQETQYF
v_call: TRBV11-3
j_call: TRBJ2-5
clone_size: NA
d_call: NA

cdr3_nt: TGTGCCAGCAGTGAAGGTAGGGGGACGGAGGACTATGGCTACACCTTC
cdr3_aa: CASSEGRGTEDYGYTF
v_call: TRBV6-1
j_call: TRBJ1-2
clone_size: NA
d_call: NA

cdr3_nt: TGTGCCAGCAGAACAGGGGGAGATCAGCCCCAGCATTTT
cdr3_aa: CASRTGGDQPQHF
v_call: TRBV6-6
j_call: TRBJ1-5
clone_size: once
d_call: TRBD1

cdr3_nt: TGTGCCAGCAGCTTAGGGGTGGTTGGCTCACCCCTCCACTTT
cdr3_aa: CASSLGVVGSPLHF
v_call: TRBV7-3
j_call: TRBJ1-6
clone_size: NA
d_call: NA

cdr3_nt: TGTGCCAGCAGCTTAGGCGGACAGGGGCCTCTAAATGAAAAACTGTTTTTT
cdr3_aa: CASSLGGQGPLNEKLFF
v_call: TRBV7-6
j_call: TRBJ1-4
clone_size: NA
d_call: TRBD1

cdr3_nt: TGTGCCAGCAGTGAAGGAGGGGCGCCCACAGATACGCAGTATTTT
cdr3_aa: CASSEGGAPTDTQYF
v_call: TRBV2
j_call: TRBJ2-3
clone_size: NA
d_call: NA

cdr3_nt: TGCGCCAGCAGCCCATCAGGGGACAGGAATTCACCCCTCCACTTT
cdr3_aa: CASSPSGDRNSPLHF
v_call: TRBV10-1
j_call: TRBJ1-6
clone_size: NA
d_call: TRBD1

cdr3_nt: TGCGCCAGCAGCTTCGCCAGTTTGTACAATGAGCAGTTCTTC
cdr3_aa: CASSFASLYNEQFF
v_call: TRBV5-1
j_call: TRBJ2-1
clone_size: once
d_call: NA

cdr3_nt: TGTGCCAGCTCAAGGGCCGGATCGTTTTCCTATGGCTACACCTTC
cdr3_aa: CASSRAGSFSYGYTF
v_call: TRBV18
j_call: TRBJ1-2
clone_size: NA
d_call: NA

cdr3_nt: TGTGCCAGCAGTTTGGGACAGTTTAGCAATCAGCCCCAGCATTTT
cdr3_aa: CASSLGQFSNQPQHF
v_call: TRBV6-5
j_call: TRBJ1-5
clone_size: NA
d_call: TRBD1

cdr3_nt: TGTGCCAGCAGCTTTAGCCCGAGGGGGGGCAATGAGCAGTTCTTC
cdr3_aa: CASSFSPRGGNEQFF
v_call: TRBV11-2
j_call: TRBJ2-1
clone_size: NA
d_call: NA

cdr3_nt: TGTGCCATCAGTGAGTTTACTTACGACAGGGACACTGGGGCCAACGTCCTGACTTTC
cdr3_aa: CAISEFTYDRDTGANVLTF
v_call: TRBV10-3
j_call: TRBJ2-6
clone_size: NA
d_call: TRBD1

cdr3_nt: TGTGCCAGCGGACCAATGAGTGGGTCAGGAAAACTGTTTTTT
cdr3_aa: CASGPMSGSGKLFF
v_call: TRBV11-2
j_call: TRBJ1-4
clone_size: once
d_call: NA

cdr3_nt: TGTGCCAGCAGCTTCGGGACAGGGTCTTATAATTCACCCCTCCACTTT
cdr3_aa: CASSFGTGSYNSPLHF
v_call: TRBV5-6
j_call: TRBJ1-6
clone_size: NA
d_call: TRBD1

cdr3_nt: TGTGCCACCAGCAGAAACAATGAGCAGTTCTTC
cdr3_aa: CATSRNNEQFF
v_call: TRBV15
j_call: TRBJ2-1
clone_size: NA
d_call: NA

cdr3_nt: TGTGCCAGCAGCTTACAGAGCTCCTACGAGCAGTACTTC
cdr3_aa: CASSLQSSYEQYF
v_call: TRBV7-9
j_call: TRBJ2-7
clone_size: NA
d_call: NA

cdr3_nt: TGTGCCAGCAGCCCTTATGGGACAGGGGCGAACACCGGGGAGCTGTTTTTT
cdr3_aa: CASSPYGTGANTGELFF
v_call: TRBV9
j_call: TRBJ2-2
clone_size: NA
d_call: TRBD1

cdr3_nt: TGCAGCGTTTCCCTTGGGGGACAGGGGCCAATTAACTATGGCTACACCTTC
cdr3_aa: CSVSLGGQGPINYGYTF
v_call: TRBV29-1
j_call: TRBJ1-2
clone_size: NA
d_call: TRBD1

cdr3_nt: TGTGCCAGCAGCTTAGGGGGTATAGGGCCTGGCAAAAACATTCAGTACTTC
cdr3_aa: CASSLGGIGPGKNIQYF
v_call: TRBV5-4
j_call: TRBJ2-4
clone_size: NA
d_call: NA

cdr3_nt: TGTGCCAGCAGCTCCCCGGGACAGACGAACTATGGCTACACCTTC
cdr3_aa: CASSSPGQTNYGYTF
v_call: TRBV6-5
j_call: TRBJ1-2
clone_size: NA
d_call: TRBD1

cdr3_nt: TGTGCCAGCAGCCCCGGGGGGGGAAACTATGGCTACACCTTC
cdr3_aa: CASSPGGGNYGYTF
v_call: TRBV27
j_call: TRBJ1-2
clone_size: NA
d_call: NA

cdr3_nt: TGTGCCACCAGGATGGGCACCGGGGAGCTGTTTTTT
cdr3_aa: CATRMGTGELFF
v_call: TRBV15
j_call: TRBJ2-2
clone_size: NA
d_call: NA

cdr3_nt: TGTGCCAGCAGAGGGGAAGGGATTGGCACCGGGGAGCTGTTTTTT
cdr3_aa: CASRGEGIGTGELFF
v_call: TRBV7-9
j_call: TRBJ2-2
clone_size: NA
d_call: NA

cdr3_nt: TGTGCCAGCAGGGGGAGACTAGCGGGGGGATGGGAGCAGTTCTTC
cdr3_aa: CASRGRLAGGWEQFF
v_call: TRBV6-5
j_call: TRBJ2-1
clone_size: NA
d_call: TRBD2

cdr3_nt: TGCGCCAGCAGCTGGACTAGCGGGCCAAAAGAGACCCAGTACTTC
cdr3_aa: CASSWTSGPKETQYF
v_call: TRBV5-1
j_call: TRBJ2-5
clone_size: NA
d_call: TRBD2

cdr3_nt: TGTGCCTGCGCGCCCGGGACTAGCGGGGGGATGGCCCAGTACTTC
cdr3_aa: CACAPGTSGGMAQYF
v_call: TRBV30
j_call: TRBJ2-5
clone_size: NA
d_call: TRBD2

cdr3_nt: TGTGCCAGCAGCTTTTCTGAAATAGGGCACGTTACCCAGTACTTC
cdr3_aa: CASSFSEIGHVTQYF
v_call: TRBV5-4
j_call: TRBJ2-5
clone_size: NA
d_call: NA

cdr3_nt: TGCGCCAGCACCCCCGGAGGCGGGAACACTGAAGCTTTCTTT
cdr3_aa: CASTPGGGNTEAFF
v_call: TRBV5-1
j_call: TRBJ1-1
clone_size: NA
d_call: NA

cdr3_nt: TGCAGCGTTGATGGCGGTCAAGAGACCCAGTACTTC
cdr3_aa: CSVDGGQETQYF
v_call: TRBV29-1
j_call: TRBJ2-5
clone_size: NA
d_call: NA

cdr3_nt: TGTGCCAGCAGACGGGACAGGCTGAGGGAGCAGTACTTC
cdr3_aa: CASRRDRLREQYF
v_call: TRBV27
j_call: TRBJ2-7
clone_size: NA
d_call: TRBD1

cdr3_nt: TGTGCCAGCAGCTTGGGACAGATTAATGAAAAACTGTTTTTT
cdr3_aa: CASSLGQINEKLFF
v_call: TRBV5-8
j_call: TRBJ1-4
clone_size: NA
d_call: NA

cdr3_nt: TGTGCCAGCAGTGAGGGGCGGGGTCCGAACACCGGGGAGCTGTTTTTT
cdr3_aa: CASSEGRGPNTGELFF
v_call: TRBV2
j_call: TRBJ2-2
clone_size: NA
d_call: NA

cdr3_nt: TGTGCCAGCAGCGTAGTCGGATCGCTCGGCAATGAGCAGTTCTTC
cdr3_aa: CASSVVGSLGNEQFF
v_call: TRBV9
j_call: TRBJ2-1
clone_size: NA
d_call: NA

cdr3_nt: TGTGCCAGCAGCTTAGAAGGGGGGGGCAGGGTCAATGAGCAGTTCTTC
cdr3_aa: CASSLEGGGRVNEQFF
v_call: TRBV7-2
j_call: TRBJ2-1
clone_size: NA
d_call: NA

cdr3_nt: TGTGCCAGCAGTGGATCATTCAGCAATCAGCCCCAGCATTTT
cdr3_aa: CASSGSFSNQPQHF
v_call: TRBV6-1
j_call: TRBJ1-5
clone_size: NA
d_call: NA

cdr3_nt: TGTGCCAGTAGTTCCCGCTTGGCTCGTGAGCAGTACTTC
cdr3_aa: CASSSRLAREQYF
v_call: TRBV19
j_call: TRBJ2-7
clone_size: NA
d_call: NA

cdr3_nt: TGTGCCAGCAGCTTAGGTTGGTCAGGGGAAGAGACCCAGTACTTC
cdr3_aa: CASSLGWSGEETQYF
v_call: TRBV7-2
j_call: TRBJ2-5
clone_size: NA
d_call: NA

cdr3_nt: TGTGCCAGCAGCTTAGCGCGAGGTACGCATGAGCAGTTCTTC
cdr3_aa: CASSLARGTHEQFF
v_call: TRBV7-2
j_call: TRBJ2-1
clone_size: NA
d_call: NA